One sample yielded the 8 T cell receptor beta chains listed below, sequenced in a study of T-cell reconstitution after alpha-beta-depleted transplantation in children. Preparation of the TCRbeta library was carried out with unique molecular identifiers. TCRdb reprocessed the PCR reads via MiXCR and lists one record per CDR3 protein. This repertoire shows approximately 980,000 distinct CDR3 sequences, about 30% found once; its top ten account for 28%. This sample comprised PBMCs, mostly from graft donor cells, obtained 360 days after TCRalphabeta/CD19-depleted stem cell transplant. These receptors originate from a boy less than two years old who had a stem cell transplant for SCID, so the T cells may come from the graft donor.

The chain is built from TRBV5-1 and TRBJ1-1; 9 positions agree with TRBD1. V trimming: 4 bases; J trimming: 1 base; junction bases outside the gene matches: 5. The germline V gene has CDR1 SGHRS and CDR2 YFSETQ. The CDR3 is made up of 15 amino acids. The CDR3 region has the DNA TGCGCCAGCAGCCCCTGGGGACAGGGGAACACTGAAGCTTTCTTT. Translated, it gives CASSPWGQGNTEAFF.

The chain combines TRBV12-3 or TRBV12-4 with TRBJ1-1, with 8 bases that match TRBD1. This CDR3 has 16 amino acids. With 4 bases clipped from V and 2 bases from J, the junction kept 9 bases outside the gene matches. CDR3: CASSSHPGTGNTEAFF. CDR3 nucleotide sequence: TGTGCCAGCAGTTCTCACCCCGGGACAGGTAACACTGAAGCTTTCTTT.

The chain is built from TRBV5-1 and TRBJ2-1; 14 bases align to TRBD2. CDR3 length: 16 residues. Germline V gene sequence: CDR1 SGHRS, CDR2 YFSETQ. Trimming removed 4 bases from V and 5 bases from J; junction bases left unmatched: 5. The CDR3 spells CASSPRTSGGHNEQFF. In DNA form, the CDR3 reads TGCGCCAGCAGCCCCCGGACTAGCGGGGGGCACAATGAGCAGTTCTTC.

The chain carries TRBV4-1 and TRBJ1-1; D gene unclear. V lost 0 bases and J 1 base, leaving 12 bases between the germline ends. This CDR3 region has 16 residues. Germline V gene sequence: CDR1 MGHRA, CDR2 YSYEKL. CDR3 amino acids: CASSQDGGLSNTEAFF. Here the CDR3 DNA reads TGCGCCAGCAGCCAAGACGGCGGACTGTCGAACACTGAAGCTTTCTTT.

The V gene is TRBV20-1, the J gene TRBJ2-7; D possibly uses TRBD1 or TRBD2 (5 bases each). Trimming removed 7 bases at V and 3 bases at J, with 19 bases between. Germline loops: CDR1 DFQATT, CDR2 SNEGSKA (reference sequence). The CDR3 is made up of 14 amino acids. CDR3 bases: TGCAGTGTTCAGACCGGGACGCCGAACTACGAGCAGTACTTC. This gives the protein CSVQTGTPNYEQYF.

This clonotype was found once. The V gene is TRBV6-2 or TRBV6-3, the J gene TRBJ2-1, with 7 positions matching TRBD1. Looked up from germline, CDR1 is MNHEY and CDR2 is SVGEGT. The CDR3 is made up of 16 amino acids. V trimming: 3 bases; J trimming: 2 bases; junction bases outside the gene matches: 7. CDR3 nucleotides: TGTGCCAGCAGTTATAACAGGGGCGGACCCTACAATGAGCAGTTCTTC. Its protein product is CASSYNRGGPYNEQFF.

The CDR3 region is CASSYQRPKGQGKVDTQYF. In DNA, the CDR3 is TGTGCCAGCAGTTATCAAAGACCAAAGGGACAGGGAAAAGTCGATACGCAGTATTTT. This rearrangement joins TRBV6-5 to TRBJ2-3, with TRBD1 identical over 9 bases. This CDR3 has 19 residues. The junction had 19 bases not matched to a gene; V was cut back by 3 bases and J by 6 bases. The germline CDR1 and CDR2 sequences are MNHEY and SVGAGI.

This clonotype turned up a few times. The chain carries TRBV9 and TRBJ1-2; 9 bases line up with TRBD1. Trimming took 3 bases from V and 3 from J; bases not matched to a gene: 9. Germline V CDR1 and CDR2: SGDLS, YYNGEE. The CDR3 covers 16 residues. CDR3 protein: CASSAPGTGIDYGYTF. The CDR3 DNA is TGTGCCAGCAGCGCCCCTGGGACAGGGATAGACTATGGCTACACCTTC.